This entry is about one TCR beta chain. Its antigen is undetermined. This record belongs to a study of cytomegalovirus exposure and HLA in healthy donors. The study, taken as a whole, reports: Accurate predictions that matched the HLA-A and HLA-B alleles of most subjects were reportedly made from TCR beta sequences. Later, an analysis showed that TCR beta chains associated with HLA were more clonally expanded than others that were equally common. As a later analysis showed, a missense DCLRE1C variant was linked to trimming of TCR beta V- and J-genes. Presence/absence analyses took donor sequencing depth as roughly uniform.

Trimming took 5 bases from V and 2 from J; bases not matched to a gene: 8. Germline-derived CDR1 and CDR2 are MNHNS and SASEGT. The CDR3 covers 15 residues. PCR involved 60 Vbeta and 13 Jbeta primers. Generated by immunoSEQ multiplex PCR, the TCRdb table keeps only in-frame clones and is missing some. This table has roughly 100,000 clones, over 60% appearing once. The chain joins TRBV6-1 to TRBJ2-7; 8 bases line up with TRBD1. The clonotype originates from a young woman in good health and CMV-seropositive. Source material: PBMCs. The CDR3 region is CASSNHGQGPYEQYF. CDR3 sequence (DNA): TGTGCCAGCAGTAATCATGGACAGGGCCCCTACGAGCAGTACTTC.